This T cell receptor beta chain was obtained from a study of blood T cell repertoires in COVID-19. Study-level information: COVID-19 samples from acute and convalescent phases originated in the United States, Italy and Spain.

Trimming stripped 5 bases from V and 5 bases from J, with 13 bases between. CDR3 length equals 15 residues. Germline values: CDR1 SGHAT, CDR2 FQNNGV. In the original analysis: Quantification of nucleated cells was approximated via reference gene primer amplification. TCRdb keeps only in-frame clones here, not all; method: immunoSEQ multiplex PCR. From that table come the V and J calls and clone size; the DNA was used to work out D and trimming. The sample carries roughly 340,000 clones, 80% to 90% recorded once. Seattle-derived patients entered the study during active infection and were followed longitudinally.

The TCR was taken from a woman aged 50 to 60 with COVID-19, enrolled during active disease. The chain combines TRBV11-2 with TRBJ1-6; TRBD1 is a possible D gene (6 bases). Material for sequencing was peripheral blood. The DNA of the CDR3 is TGTGCCAGCAGCCAGACCTGGACAGATAATTCACCCCTCCACTTT. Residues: CASSQTWTDNSPLHF.